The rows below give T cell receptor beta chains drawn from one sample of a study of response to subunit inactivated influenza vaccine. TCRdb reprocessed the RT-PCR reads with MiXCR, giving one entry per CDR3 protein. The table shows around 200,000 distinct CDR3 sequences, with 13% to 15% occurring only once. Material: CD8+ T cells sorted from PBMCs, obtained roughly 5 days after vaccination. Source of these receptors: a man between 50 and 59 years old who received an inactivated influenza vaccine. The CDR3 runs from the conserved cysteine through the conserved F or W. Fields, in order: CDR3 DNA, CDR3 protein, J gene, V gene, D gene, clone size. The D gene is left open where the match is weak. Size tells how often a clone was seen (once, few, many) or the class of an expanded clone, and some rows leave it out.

TGTGCCAGCAGCTCCTCTACAGCACCCCTCCACTTT | CASSSSTAPLHF | TRBJ1-6 | TRBV12-3/TRBV12-4 | . | many
TGTGCCAGCAGCTCCGATGGTGCGGGAGCGGGCGGGGAGCTGTTTTTT | CASSSDGAGAGGELFF | TRBJ2-2 | TRBV7-2 | TRBD2 | few
TGCAGTGCTAGAGGGGTCAGTCCTCCCTACGAGCAGTACTTC | CSARGVSPPYEQYF | TRBJ2-7 | TRBV20-1 | . | .
TGTGCCAGCAGTTTAACGAGGGGCAATCAGCCCCAGCATTTT | CASSLTRGNQPQHF | TRBJ1-5 | TRBV27 | . | many
TGCAGTGCTAGAGAGGCCGGGTTACGGGAGTGGAGTGAGCAGTTCTTC | CSAREAGLREWSEQFF | TRBJ2-1 | TRBV20-1 | . | few
TGCAGCACCAACCCACTGACAGGCGAGGGCGAGACCCAGTACTTC | CSTNPLTGEGETQYF | TRBJ2-5 | TRBV29-1 | . | many
TGTGCCAGCAGCTCGCAGGGGGCGGAGGCCCACACCGGGGAGCTGTTTTTT | CASSSQGAEAHTGELFF | TRBJ2-2 | TRBV13 | TRBD1 | .
TGTGCCAGCAGTAATACTAGCGGACTGGAGACCCAGTACTTC | CASSNTSGLETQYF | TRBJ2-5 | TRBV6-1 | TRBD2 | .
TGTGCCAGCAGCTCCTTGCAAACAGATACGCAGTATTTT | CASSSLQTDTQYF | TRBJ2-3 | TRBV7-3 | . | few
TGCGCCAGCAGTGATTCCAGCGGGGACTACGAGCAGTACTTC | CASSDSSGDYEQYF | TRBJ2-7 | TRBV10-2 | TRBD2 | .
TGTGCCAGCCGGCCACAGACCTTTAATGAAAAACTGTTTTTT | CASRPQTFNEKLFF | TRBJ1-4 | TRBV28 | . | few
TGTGCCAGCAGCCAAGATCAGCCGTCTAGCTTATCCTACGAGCAGTACTTC | CASSQDQPSSLSYEQYF | TRBJ2-7 | TRBV3-1 | . | .
TGTGCCAGCAGCTTGGTCGGCGGAGACCCTGAAGCTTTCTTT | CASSLVGGDPEAFF | TRBJ1-1 | TRBV5-6 | . | few
TGCGCCAGCAGCCAAGGCCCAGTAACGAACAATGAGCAGTTCTTC | CASSQGPVTNNEQFF | TRBJ2-1 | TRBV4-3 | . | few
TGCGCCAGCAGCCGTGGAGGGGGACAGGGCCACAATGAGCAGTTCTTC | CASSRGGGQGHNEQFF | TRBJ2-1 | TRBV4-1 | TRBD1 | once
TGTGCCAGCAGCCGTATAGGTTCTGGGGCCAACGTCCTGACTTTC | CASSRIGSGANVLTF | TRBJ2-6 | TRBV5-8 | . | .
TGTGCCAGCAGCTTAGTCCCCTTGGACACTGAAGCTTTCTTT | CASSLVPLDTEAFF | TRBJ1-1 | TRBV7-2 | . | .
TGTGCCAGCAGTGAACGTGGCGGCGCCTACGAGCAGTACTTC | CASSERGGAYEQYF | TRBJ2-7 | TRBV6-1 | . | few
TGCGCCAGCAGCCCCGAGTTAACGGCTAGCTCCTACAATGAGCAGTTCTTC | CASSPELTASSYNEQFF | TRBJ2-1 | TRBV4-1 | . | few
TGTGCCAGCAGTTTACATATGAACACTGAAGCTTTCTTT | CASSLHMNTEAFF | TRBJ1-1 | TRBV28 | . | many
TGTGCCAGCAGCTTAGCGACTAGCGGGGGGTACCAAGAGACCCAGTACTTC | CASSLATSGGYQETQYF | TRBJ2-5 | TRBV7-9 | TRBD2 | few
TGTGCCAGCAGCTTAGGGCAGTTGGGCCACAATGAGCAGTTCTTC | CASSLGQLGHNEQFF | TRBJ2-1 | TRBV7-9 | . | few
TGTGCCAGCAGGGTGTTTTGCAGGCTTGTTGCAACTAATGAAAAACTGTTTTTT | CASRVFCRLVATNEKLFF | TRBJ1-4 | TRBV9 | . | many
TGTGCCTGGAGTGTAGGATACGGGAGAGAGGCGCAGTATTTT | CAWSVGYGREAQYF | TRBJ2-3 | TRBV30 | . | .
TGTGCCAGCAGTTACGGGTTCGGCAAGAACATTCAGTACTTC | CASSYGFGKNIQYF | TRBJ2-4 | TRBV6-2/TRBV6-3 | . | .
TGTGCCGGACGAGCGGTGAACACAGATACGCAGTATTTT | CAGRAVNTDTQYF | TRBJ2-3 | TRBV7-9 | . | few
TGCAGTGCAAGAAGGGGGCTCCGGACTGAAGCTTTCTTT | CSARRGLRTEAFF | TRBJ1-1 | TRBV20-1 | TRBD1 | few
TGTGCCAGCAGCCAGCTGGGAGGTGTCCCGTCCACAGATACGCAGTATTTT | CASSQLGGVPSTDTQYF | TRBJ2-3 | TRBV14 | . | few
TGCGCCAGCAGTCGGGGCCGACTCGGTGAAAAACTGTTTTTT | CASSRGRLGEKLFF | TRBJ1-4 | TRBV4-3 | . | many
TGTGCCAGCAGCCCCCGGATTGGTCTAGTCCGGTACCAAGAGACCCAGTACTTC | CASSPRIGLVRYQETQYF | TRBJ2-5 | TRBV11-1 | . | many
TGTGCCAGCAGCTCCCCTAGCGGGCTACAGTTCTTC | CASSSPSGLQFF | TRBJ2-1 | TRBV7-9 | TRBD2 | few
TGTGCCTGGGGGTGGGAGGGGGACATTCAGTACTTC | CAWGWEGDIQYF | TRBJ2-4 | TRBV30 | . | .
TGTGCCAGCAGCCAGAGGGGGTACACTGAAGCTTTCTTT | CASSQRGYTEAFF | TRBJ1-1 | TRBV6-1 | . | many
TGTGCCAGCAGGGGTAGGGATGCTGGCTACACCTTC | CASRGRDAGYTF | TRBJ1-2 | TRBV6-4 | . | few
TGTGCCAGCAGTTCGGGACAGGGGGCTTATAACTACGAGCAGTACTTC | CASSSGQGAYNYEQYF | TRBJ2-7 | TRBV9 | TRBD1 | few
TGCAGTGCTAGGTTAGATACGCAGTATTTT | CSARLDTQYF | TRBJ2-3 | TRBV20-1 | . | few
TGTGCCAGCAGTTTATTCAGAGGGGTTGAAGCTTTCTTT | CASSLFRGVEAFF | TRBJ1-1 | TRBV27 | . | few
TGTGCCAGCAGTTACGTCAGGGGGCTCGACGAGCAGTACTTC | CASSYVRGLDEQYF | TRBJ2-7 | TRBV6-2/TRBV6-3 | TRBD1 | .
TGTGCCAGCAGCGTGGCCCAGGGGGCGCAAGGCTACACCTTC | CASSVAQGAQGYTF | TRBJ1-2 | TRBV9 | TRBD1 | few
TGTGCCAGCAGCTTAGGAGGCAGGGGTGGCGAGCAGTACTTC | CASSLGGRGGEQYF | TRBJ2-7 | TRBV7-9 | . | many
TGTGCCACCAGCAGAATGGGGAATGAAAAACTGTTTTTT | CATSRMGNEKLFF | TRBJ1-4 | TRBV15 | . | few
TGTGCCAGCAGCTTTAGCGGGGCTACAGATACGCAGTATTTT | CASSFSGATDTQYF | TRBJ2-3 | TRBV12-3/TRBV12-4 | TRBD2 | many
TGTGCCAGCAGTTGGGCGGGTCTGAACACTGAAGCTTTCTTT | CASSWAGLNTEAFF | TRBJ1-1 | TRBV27 | . | .
TGTGCCAGCCCACGTGGGGCGGGGGGGCTTTATTTT | CASPRGAGGLYF | TRBJ1-3 | TRBV12-3/TRBV12-4 | . | few
TGTGCCAGCAGTTTGGGACTAGGTCTCGCTGGTGAGCAGTTCTTC | CASSLGLGLAGEQFF | TRBJ2-1 | TRBV27 | TRBD2 | few
TGTGCCAGCAGCATAGGGGCTAGCGGGAGTGATGAGCAGTACTTC | CASSIGASGSDEQYF | TRBJ2-7 | TRBV11-2 | TRBD2 | many
TGCGCCAGCAGCCCCTCTAGCGGGCCTAGCTCCTACGAGCAGTACTTC | CASSPSSGPSSYEQYF | TRBJ2-7 | TRBV4-3 | TRBD2 | few
TGTGCCAGCAGCCATTCCGGGACTAGCGGGTCCTACGAGCAGTACTTC | CASSHSGTSGSYEQYF | TRBJ2-7 | TRBV4-2 | TRBD2 | few
TGCAGTGCTTGGGCCCCGGGGATCACTGAAGCTTTCTTT | CSAWAPGITEAFF | TRBJ1-1 | TRBV20-1 | . | .
TGCAGTGCTAGAGTGGTCGGGGAGCTGTTTTTT | CSARVVGELFF | TRBJ2-2 | TRBV20-1 | . | few
TGTGCCAGCAGCCACATACAGGGGGGAACCGAGCAGTACTTC | CASSHIQGGTEQYF | TRBJ2-7 | TRBV13 | TRBD1 | .